The next 28 T cell receptor beta chains were all read from a single sample in a study of breast tumors, draining lymph nodes, adjacent tissues. Samples came from axillary lymph nodes draining the breast cancer. A single record per CDR3 protein comes from TCRdb applying MiXCR to the multiplex PCR reads. The sample yields around 100,000 distinct CDR3 sequences, less than 25% seen once. Sequenced: axillary lymph node tissue. Every receptor here comes from a female donor with breast cancer. Some clones in this sample may be carry-over from other donors' samples.

In this sample, this clonotype turned up a few times. V gene TRBV11-3 combines with J gene TRBJ2-4, with D perhaps matching TRBD2 (6 bases). CDR1 is SGHNT and CDR2 is YENEEA in the germline V gene. V was trimmed by 0 bases and J by 8 bases, leaving 8 bases between them. The CDR3 runs 13 residues. The CDR3 coding sequence is TGTGCCAGCAGCTTAGACTGGGGGGACATTCAGTACTTC. It translates to CASSLDWGDIQYF.

In this sample, this clonotype turned up many times. V gene TRBV27 combines with J gene TRBJ1-2, with 8 bases that match TRBD1. V shed 5 bases, J shed 7 bases, and the junction held 3 bases outside the gene matches. In germline, CDR1 is MNHEY, CDR2 SMNVEV (reference sequence). This CDR3 comprises 12 residues. This CDR3 is CASSMTGVGYTF. The CDR3 DNA is TGTGCCAGCAGTATGACAGGGGTTGGCTACACCTTC.

This clonotype was found many times. V is TRBV24-1 and J is TRBJ2-7, with TRBD1 matching over 9 bases. The CDR3 extends over 14 amino acids. In germline, CDR1 is KGHDR, CDR2 SFDVKD. V lost 7 bases to trimming and J lost 3 bases; unmatched junction nucleotides: 6. The CDR3 nucleotides are TGTGCCACCAGCGTGGGACAGGGCGGCTACGAGCAGTACTTC. Protein sequence: CATSVGQGGYEQYF.

Concerning this clonotype: A much larger clone differs from this one at a single base, so this may be a read error. V gene TRBV19 combines with J gene TRBJ2-3; D might be TRBD2 (5 bases). The CDR3 extends over 14 amino acids. Germline V gene data show CDR1 as LNHDA and CDR2 as SQIVND (reference sequence). CDR3 sequence: CASSRLSSTDTQCF. For the CDR3, the DNA is TGTGCCAGTAGTAGACTATCGAGCACAGATACGCAGTGTTTT.

The table lists this clonotype with many counts. The J gene is TRBJ2-5, the V gene TRBV5-6; D might be TRBD2 (7 bases). The CDR3 spans 14 residues. With 4 bases removed from V and 4 bases from J, the gap between germline ends came to 14 bases. The V gene's germline CDR1 is SGHDT and CDR2 YYEEEE. The CDR3 sequence: CASSQGGGAETQYF. For the CDR3, the DNA is TGTGCCAGCAGCCAAGGGGGGGGCGCAGAGACCCAGTACTTC.

This clonotype appeared many times. The chain combines TRBV20-1 with TRBJ1-5, with TRBD1 identical over 8 bases. This CDR3 has 12 residues. Germline lookup yields CDR1 DFQATT and CDR2 SNEGSKA (reference sequence). The J segment lost 11 bases and the V segment lost 1 base, leaving 4 bases of the junction unmatched. Here the CDR3 DNA reads TGCAGTGCTAGAGGGACAGGGAAGGCCCAGCATTTT. This codes for CSARGTGKAQHF.

This clonotype was seen many times. This chain links TRBV11-2 with TRBJ2-1, with 13 bases fitting TRBD2. Germline V gene lookup returns CDR1 SGHAT and CDR2 FQNNGV. The CDR3 runs to 15 residues. V shed 5 bases and J 9 bases; nucleotides not matched to a gene: 7. CDR3 DNA sequence: TGTGCCAGCAGCACGCGGACTAGCGGGGGCCCTGAGCAGTTCTTC. It is translated as CASSTRTSGGPEQFF. Combining the CDR3 with reference TRBV11-2 and TRBJ2-1 gives the whole variable domain EAGVAQSPRYKIIEKRQSVAFWCNPISGHATLYWYQQILGQGPKLLIQFQNNGVVDDSQLPKDRFSAERLKGVDSTLKIQPAKLEDSAVYLCASSTRTSGGPEQFFGPGTRLTVL.

This clonotype has a count of ten or more. The chain couples TRBV12-3 or TRBV12-4 to TRBJ2-5, with unresolved D. The CDR3 has 12 residues. V was shortened by 6 bases and J by 7 bases, with 12 bases between the two germline ends. The CDR3 here is CASRAGSWTQYF. CDR3 bases: TGTGCCAGCAGGGCCGGGTCGTGGACCCAGTACTTC.

This clonotype was detected ten times or more. The chain joins TRBV10-3 to TRBJ2-7; D perhaps matches TRBD1 (5 bases). Germline V gene sequence: CDR1 ENHRY, CDR2 SYGVKD. Trimming removed 3 bases at V and 3 bases at J, with 9 bases between. The CDR3 extends over 13 amino acids. DNA of the CDR3: TGTGCCATCAGTGATCAGGGCAACTACGAGCAGTACTTC. Translation: CAISDQGNYEQYF.

This clonotype was recorded many times. This sequence joins TRBV19 and TRBJ1-6; 7 nucleotides match TRBD1. CDR1 and CDR2 (germline): LNHDA, SQIVND (reference sequence). J was trimmed by 6 bases and V by 5 bases; bases with no gene match: 10. The CDR3 totals 16 residues. CDR3 residues: CASSPYSGTVNSPLHF. CDR3 coding DNA: TGTGCCAGTAGTCCATACTCCGGGACAGTTAATTCACCCCTCCACTTT.

As for this clonotype: The junction and the germline gene differ at one end; a read error may be behind it. V usage is TRBV7-3 and J usage is TRBJ2-3, with 8 bases identical to TRBD2. This CDR3 spans 15 amino acids. The germline CDR1 and CDR2 sequences are SGHTA and FQGTGA. This CDR3 reads CASSRGGGSADTRYF. CDR3 nucleotides: TGTGCCAGCAGCCGGGGGGGAGGGAGCGCAGATACGCGGTATTTT. The entire variable domain, with the rest obtained from reference TRBV7-3 and TRBJ2-3, is as follows: GAGVSQTPSNKVTEKGKYVELRCDPISGHTALYWYRQSLGQGPEFLIYFQGTGAADDSGLPNDRFFAVRPEGSVSTLKIQRTERGDSAVYLCASSRGGGSADTRYFGPGTRLTVL.

This clonotype occurred many times. This chain uses TRBV5-1 with TRBJ2-7, with D possibly being TRBD1 (6 bases). From germline, CDR1 is SGHRS and CDR2 YFSETQ. Trimming took off 3 bases at V and 5 bases at J, with 12 bases between the two ends. This CDR3 contains 13 residues. The DNA of the CDR3 is TGCGCCAGCAGCTCACAACAGGGCCACGAGCAGTACTTC. This gives the protein CASSSQQGHEQYF. Based on the CDR3 plus reference TRBV5-1 and TRBJ2-7, the full variable domain is KAGVTQTPRYLIKTRGQQVTLSCSPISGHRSVSWYQQTPGQGLQFLFEYFSETQRNKGNFPGRFSGRQFSNSRSEMNVSTLELGDSALYLCASSSQQGHEQYFGPGTRLTVT.

This clonotype was observed at least ten times. J is TRBJ1-2 and V is TRBV7-3; TRBD1 agrees at 8 bases. Trimming cost V 5 bases and J 4 bases; bases outside gene matches: 3. Germline V gives CDR1 SGHTA, CDR2 FQGTGA. The CDR3 consists of 13 residues. CDR3 amino acids: CASSTDRGYGYTF. The CDR3 bases are TGTGCCAGCAGCACCGACAGGGGCTATGGCTACACCTTC.

For this clonotype: A read error is possible here, since a much larger clone lies one base away. The CDR3 carries no conserved terminal phenylalanine or tryptophan, so it likely arises from a read error. CDR3 DNA: TGTGCCAGCAGTTACGGCGGTAGCGGGAGGGACCAAGAGACCCAGTACCTC. Amino acids: CASSYGGSGRDQETQYL. This chain uses TRBV6-5 with TRBJ2-5; 11 bases fit TRBD2. Losses at the gene ends were 2 bases for V and 0 bases for J; bases not matched to a gene: 5. Per germline, CDR1 MNHEY and CDR2 SVGAGI. The CDR3 is 17 amino acids.

This clonotype was detected only once. V and J are TRBV28 and TRBJ2-1; D is uncertain. The CDR3 runs to 14 residues. V was shortened by 2 bases and J by 8 bases, with 13 bases between the two germline ends. Germline V lookup: CDR1 MDHEN, CDR2 SYDVKM. The CDR3 sequence: CASSLINSRDEQFF. The CDR3 DNA is TGTGCCAGCAGTTTAATTAATAGTCGGGATGAGCAGTTCTTC.

This clonotype was seen many times. Compared with germline, one end of the junction differs, possibly owing to a read error. The V gene is TRBV5-4, the J gene TRBJ2-3; D call uncertain. The CDR3 has 16 amino acids. Germline V lookup: CDR1 SGHNT, CDR2 YYREEE (reference sequence). CDR3 sequence: CASSLGGVGRTDTQYF. As DNA, the CDR3 is TGTGCCAGCAGCTTGGGTGGCGTTGGACGCACTGATACGCAGTATTTT.

Many counts were recorded for this clonotype. The chain recombines TRBV6-1 with TRBJ1-3; TRBD1 agrees at 7 bases. J was trimmed by 0 bases and V by 8 bases; bases with no gene match: 13. The CDR3 extends over 17 amino acids. Germline CDR1 reads MNHNS; CDR2 reads SASEGT. The CDR3 region is CASFYGGGVTSGNTIYF. The CDR3 DNA is TGTGCCAGCTTCTATGGAGGGGGCGTTACCTCTGGAAACACCATATATTTT.

In regard to this clonotype: Germline and junction disagree at one end, which may indicate a read error. The rearrangement joins TRBV11-2 to TRBJ2-5; D is unclear. Germline CDR1 SGHAT, CDR2 FQNNGV. The CDR3 runs to 14 residues. CDR3 DNA: TGTGCCAGCAGCGCTGAGAGGACGGAAGAGACCCGGTACTTC. Protein: CASSAERTEETRYF.

This clonotype was counted ten times or more. CDR3 loop: CASSLGRRQITGELFF. CDR3 DNA: TGTGCCAGCAGCTTAGGAAGGAGACAGATCACCGGGGAGCTGTTTTTT. V and J are TRBV5-6 and TRBJ2-2; possible D gene TRBD1, 5 bases. V was cut by 2 bases and J by 4 bases, with 15 bases left in between. Germline CDR1 SGHDT, CDR2 YYEEEE. CDR3 size: 16 residues.

There are many counts of this clonotype. This chain uses TRBV7-2 with TRBJ2-1; D tentatively fits TRBD1 or TRBD2 (5 bases each). The V end was cut by 5 bases, the J end by 10 bases, with 9 bases between. The germline gives CDR1 SGHTA, CDR2 FQGNSA. The CDR3 is 11 amino acids. CDR3 region: CASSRGGEQFF. In DNA, the CDR3 is TGTGCCAGCAGCCGGGGCGGGGAGCAGTTCTTC.

This chain links TRBV20-1 with TRBJ1-1; unclear D gene. CDR3 length equals 13 residues. Germline loops: CDR1 DFQATT, CDR2 SNEGSKA (reference sequence). Between the trimmed V and J ends, which lost 3 bases and 4 bases, there was a span of 12 bases. The CDR3 DNA is TGCAGTGCTAGTGGACCGTGGGGCACTGAAGCTTTCTTT. Translating gives CSASGPWGTEAFF.

This clonotype appeared many times. The chain has TRBV10-3 and TRBJ2-5; 12 positions agree with TRBD2. Germline values: CDR1 ENHRY, CDR2 SYGVKD. The CDR3 sequence is 15 residues long. Trimming at V came to 2 bases and at J to 5 bases, leaving 3 bases not matched to a gene. This CDR3 reads CAISETSGRSETQYF. The CDR3 DNA sequence: TGTGCCATCAGTGAGACTAGCGGGAGGTCGGAGACCCAGTACTTC.

As to this clonotype: This may come from a read error, since a much larger clone is one base off. The chain uses TRBV6-5 and TRBJ1-5; D is perhaps TRBD1 (6 bases). This CDR3 has 14 amino acids. Germline V gene sequence: CDR1 MNHEY, CDR2 SVGAGI. CDR3: CASSQVRGNQPRHF. CDR3 nucleotide sequence: TGTGCCAGCAGTCAAGTCAGGGGCAATCAGCCCCGGCATTTT.

This clonotype has at least ten counts. The chain employs TRBV19 and TRBJ2-3, with TRBD2 as a possible D gene (5 bases). Trimming cost V 7 bases and J 7 bases, with 18 bases left between them. The CDR3 totals 14 residues. Germline V gene data show CDR1 as LNHDA and CDR2 as SQIVND (reference sequence). DNA of the CDR3: TGTGCCAGTACCCTGGGGAGTGGCATATATACGCAGTATTTT. This translates into CASTLGSGIYTQYF.

In the case of this clonotype: With a much larger clone just one base away, this may be a read error. V is TRBV30 and J is TRBJ1-3; weak D call: TRBD1 (6 bases). The germline gives CDR1 GTSNPN, CDR2 SVGIG (reference sequence). The CDR3 consists of 15 residues. V lost 7 bases and J 0 bases, leaving 16 bases between the germline ends. Here the CDR3 reads CASQKGQYSGNTIYF. CDR3 sequence (DNA): TGTGCCTCCCAAAAAGGACAGTACTCTGGAAACACCATATATTTT.

The chain joins TRBV19 to TRBJ2-7; either TRBD1 or TRBD2 may supply D (5 bases each). The V end lost 1 base, the J end lost 6 bases, and 16 bases lay between the germline ends. This CDR3 comprises 15 residues. The germline gives CDR1 LNHDA, CDR2 SQIVND (reference sequence). CDR3 coding DNA: TGTGCCAGTAGTATAGGATCCGGGACGGAGTTCGAGCAGTACTTC. It encodes CASSIGSGTEFEQYF.

In this sample, this clonotype turned up many times. This chain joins TRBV2 and TRBJ2-6, with 12 bases matching TRBD1. Germline lookup yields CDR1 SNHLY and CDR2 FYNNEI. J gave up 4 bases and V 9 bases, and 4 bases lay outside the gene matches. The CDR3 runs 15 residues. This CDR3 reads CARGTGGVGANVLTF. The CDR3 DNA sequence: TGTGCCAGGGGGACAGGGGGCGTCGGGGCCAACGTCCTGACTTTC.

This chain connects TRBV9 to TRBJ2-5, with 8 positions matching TRBD2. The germline CDR1 and CDR2 sequences are SGDLS and YYNGEE. V lost 4 bases to trimming and J lost 5 bases; unmatched junction nucleotides: 13. The CDR3 runs 16 residues. The DNA for the CDR3 is TGTGCCAGCAGCCCAGGTAGCGGGGTCTTGGGTGAGACCCAGTACTTC. Its translation is CASSPGSGVLGETQYF.